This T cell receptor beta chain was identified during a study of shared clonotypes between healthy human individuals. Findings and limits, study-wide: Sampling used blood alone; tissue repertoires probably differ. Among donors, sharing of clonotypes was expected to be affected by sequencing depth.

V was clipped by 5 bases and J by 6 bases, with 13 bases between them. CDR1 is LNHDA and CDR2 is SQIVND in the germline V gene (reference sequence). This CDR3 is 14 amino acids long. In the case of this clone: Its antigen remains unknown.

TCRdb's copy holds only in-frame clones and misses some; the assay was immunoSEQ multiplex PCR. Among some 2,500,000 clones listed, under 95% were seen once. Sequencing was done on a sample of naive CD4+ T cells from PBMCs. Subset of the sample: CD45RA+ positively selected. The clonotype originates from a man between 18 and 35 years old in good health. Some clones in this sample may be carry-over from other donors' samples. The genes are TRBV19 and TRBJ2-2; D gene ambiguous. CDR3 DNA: TGTGCCAGTAGTCCCCAACCGGCCGCCGGGGAGCTGTTTTTT. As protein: CASSPQPAAGELFF.